This T cell receptor beta chain was documented in a study of graft-versus-host responses after intestinal transplantation. Overall study context: Recipients received multivisceral, liver-intestinal, or isolated intestinal transplants. Study observations and caveats: GvH clone levels peaked in circulation, and this peak was associated with early post-transplant HvG declines.

TCRdb keeps only in-frame clones here, not all; method: immunoSEQ multiplex PCR. The repertoire includes about 12,000 clones, 90% to 95% of them detected once, and about 4.4% sits in the top ten. Germline CDR1 and CDR2: SGHDN and FVKESK. The CDR3 is made up of 12 amino acids. Trimming left V 4 bases short and J 7 bases short, with 10 bases between. With regard to this clone: The antigen remains unidentified.

This sample comprised PBMCs, obtained 950 to 1,200 days after intestinal transplantation. This chain links TRBV14 with TRBJ2-5; D tentatively reads TRBD1 or TRBD2 (5 bases each). This sequence originates from a human patient who received an intestinal transplant, so some T cells may come from the graft donor. This CDR3 is CASSLIGGTQYF. CDR3 DNA: TGTGCCAGCAGCCTCATTGGGGGGACCCAGTACTTC.